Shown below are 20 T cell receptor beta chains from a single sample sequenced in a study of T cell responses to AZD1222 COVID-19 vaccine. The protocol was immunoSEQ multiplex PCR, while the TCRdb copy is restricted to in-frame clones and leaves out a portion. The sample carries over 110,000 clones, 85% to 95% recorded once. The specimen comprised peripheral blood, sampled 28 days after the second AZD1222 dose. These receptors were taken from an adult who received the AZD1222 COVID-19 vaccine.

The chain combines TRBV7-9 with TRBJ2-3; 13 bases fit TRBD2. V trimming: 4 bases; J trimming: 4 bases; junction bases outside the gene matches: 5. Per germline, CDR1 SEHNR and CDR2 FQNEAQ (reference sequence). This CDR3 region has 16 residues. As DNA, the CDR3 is TGTGCCAGCAGCTCGACTAGCGGGAGGCACCCAGATACGCAGTATTTT. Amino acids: CASSSTSGRHPDTQYF.

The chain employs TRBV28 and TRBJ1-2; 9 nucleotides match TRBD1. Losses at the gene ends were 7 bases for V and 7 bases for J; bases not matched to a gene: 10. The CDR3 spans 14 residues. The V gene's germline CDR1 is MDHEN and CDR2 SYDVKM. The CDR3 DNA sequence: TGTGCCAGCAAAAATGGACAGGGGAATTCTGGCTACACCTTC. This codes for CASKNGQGNSGYTF.

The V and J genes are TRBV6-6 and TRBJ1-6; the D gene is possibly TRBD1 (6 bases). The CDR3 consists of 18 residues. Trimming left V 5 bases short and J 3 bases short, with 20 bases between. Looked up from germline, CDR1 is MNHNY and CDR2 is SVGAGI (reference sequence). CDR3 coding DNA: TGTGCCAGCAGTCGTGACGGGCGGAAGGACAGCTATAATTCACCCCTCCACTTT. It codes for CASSRDGRKDSYNSPLHF.

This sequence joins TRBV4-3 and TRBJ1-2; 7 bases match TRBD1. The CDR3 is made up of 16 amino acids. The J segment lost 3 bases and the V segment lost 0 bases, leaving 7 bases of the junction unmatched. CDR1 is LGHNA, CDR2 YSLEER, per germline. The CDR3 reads CASSQDRGGQYYGYTF. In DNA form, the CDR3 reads TGCGCCAGCAGCCAAGACCGAGGGGGACAGTACTATGGCTACACCTTC.

The CDR3 spells CASSPPQGQNYGYTF. For the CDR3, the DNA is TGTGCCAGCTCACCACCACAGGGCCAAAACTATGGCTACACCTTC. The chain links TRBV18 to TRBJ1-2; a possible D gene is TRBD1 (6 bases). The ends were cut back, 0 bases at V and 2 bases at J, with 10 bases in the middle. This CDR3 is built from 15 residues. From germline, CDR1 is KGHSH and CDR2 LQKENI. Full variable domain (remainder filled in from reference TRBV18 and TRBJ1-2): NAGVMQNPRHLVRRRGQEARLRCSPMKGHSHVYWYRQLPEEGLKFMVYLQKENIIDESGMPKERFSAEFPKEGPSILRIQQVVRGDSAAYFCASSPPQGQNYGYTFGSGTRLTVV.

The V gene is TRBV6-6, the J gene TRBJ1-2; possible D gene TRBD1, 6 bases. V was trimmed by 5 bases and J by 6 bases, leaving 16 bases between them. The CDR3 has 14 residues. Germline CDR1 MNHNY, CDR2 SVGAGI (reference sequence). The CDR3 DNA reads TGTGCCAGCAGTACAACGCAGGGGAGTAATGGCTACACCTTC. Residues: CASSTTQGSNGYTF.

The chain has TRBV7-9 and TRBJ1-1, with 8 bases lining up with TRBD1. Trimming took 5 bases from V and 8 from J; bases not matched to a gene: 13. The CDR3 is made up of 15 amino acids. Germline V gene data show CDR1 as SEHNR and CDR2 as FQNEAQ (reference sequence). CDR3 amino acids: CASSRLAGTGEEAFF. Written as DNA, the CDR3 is TGTGCCAGCAGCCGCCTTGCTGGGACAGGAGAAGAAGCTTTCTTT.

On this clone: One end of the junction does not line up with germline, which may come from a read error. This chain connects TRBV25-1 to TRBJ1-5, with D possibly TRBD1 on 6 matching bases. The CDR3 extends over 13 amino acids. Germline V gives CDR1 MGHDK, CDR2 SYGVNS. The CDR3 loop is CASSEWGAGPQHF. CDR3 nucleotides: TGTGCCAGCAGCGAATGGGGGGCAGGTCCCCAGCATTTT.

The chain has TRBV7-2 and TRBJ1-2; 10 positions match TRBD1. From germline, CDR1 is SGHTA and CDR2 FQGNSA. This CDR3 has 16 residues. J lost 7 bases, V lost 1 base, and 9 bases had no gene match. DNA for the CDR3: TGTGCCAGCAGCTTAGTGCAGACAGGGGGCAACGGTGGCTACACCTTC. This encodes CASSLVQTGGNGGYTF. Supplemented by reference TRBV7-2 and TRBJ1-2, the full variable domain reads GAGVSQSPSNKVTEKGKDVELRCDPISGHTALYWYRQSLGQGLEFLIYFQGNSAPDKSGLPSDRFSAERTGGSVSTLTIQRTQQEDSAVYLCASSLVQTGGNGGYTFGSGTRLTVV.

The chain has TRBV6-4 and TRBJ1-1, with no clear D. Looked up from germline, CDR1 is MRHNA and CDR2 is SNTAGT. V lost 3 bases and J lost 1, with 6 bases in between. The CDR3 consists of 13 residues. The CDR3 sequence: CASSERANTEAFF. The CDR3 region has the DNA TGTGCCAGCAGTGAACGGGCGAACACTGAAGCTTTCTTT.

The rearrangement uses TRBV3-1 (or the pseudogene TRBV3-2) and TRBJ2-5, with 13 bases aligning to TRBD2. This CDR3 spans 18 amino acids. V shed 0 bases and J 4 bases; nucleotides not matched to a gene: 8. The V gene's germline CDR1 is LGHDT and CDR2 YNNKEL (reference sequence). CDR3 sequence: CASSQDWGGLAGVETQYF. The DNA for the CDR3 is TGTGCCAGCAGCCAAGACTGGGGCGGACTAGCGGGAGTAGAGACCCAGTACTTC.

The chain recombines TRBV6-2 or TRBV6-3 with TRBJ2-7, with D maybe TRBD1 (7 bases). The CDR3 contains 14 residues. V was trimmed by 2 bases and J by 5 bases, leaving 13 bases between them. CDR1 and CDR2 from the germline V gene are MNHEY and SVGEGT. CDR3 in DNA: TGTGCCAGCAGTTACCGACAGGGAGGCAACGAGCAGTACGTC. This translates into CASSYRQGGNEQYV.

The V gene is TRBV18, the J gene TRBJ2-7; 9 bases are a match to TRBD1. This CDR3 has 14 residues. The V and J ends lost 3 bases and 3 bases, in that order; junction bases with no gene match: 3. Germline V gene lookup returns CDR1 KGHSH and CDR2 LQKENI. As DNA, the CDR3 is TGTGCCAGCTCACCTCGGACAGGGGACTACGAGCAGTACTTC. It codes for CASSPRTGDYEQYF.

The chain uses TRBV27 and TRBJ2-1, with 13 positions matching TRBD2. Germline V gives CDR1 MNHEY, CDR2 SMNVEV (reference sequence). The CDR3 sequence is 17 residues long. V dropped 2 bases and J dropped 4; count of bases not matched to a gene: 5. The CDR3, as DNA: TGTGCCAGCAGTTTAACTAGCGGGGGGGTAGATTACAATGAGCAGTTCTTC. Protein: CASSLTSGGVDYNEQFF.

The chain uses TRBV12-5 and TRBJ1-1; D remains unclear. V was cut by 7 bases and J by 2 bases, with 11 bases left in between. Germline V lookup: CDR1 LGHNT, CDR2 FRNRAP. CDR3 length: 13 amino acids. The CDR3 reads CASVGRTNTEAFF. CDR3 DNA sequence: TGTGCTAGTGTAGGCAGAACAAACACTGAAGCTTTCTTT.

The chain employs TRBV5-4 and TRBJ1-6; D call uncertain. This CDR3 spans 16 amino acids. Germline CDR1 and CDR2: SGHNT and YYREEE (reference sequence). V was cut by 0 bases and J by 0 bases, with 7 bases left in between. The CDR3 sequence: CASSLESSSYNSPLHF. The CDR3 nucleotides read TGTGCCAGCAGCTTGGAGAGTAGCTCCTATAATTCACCCCTCCACTTT.

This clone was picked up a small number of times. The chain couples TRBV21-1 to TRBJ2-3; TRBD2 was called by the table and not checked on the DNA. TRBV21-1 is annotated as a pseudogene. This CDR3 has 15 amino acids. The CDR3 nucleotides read TGTGCCAGCAGCGACCCGGGATTTTCGGTGGGTACGCAGTATTTT. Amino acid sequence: CASSDPGFSVGTQYF.

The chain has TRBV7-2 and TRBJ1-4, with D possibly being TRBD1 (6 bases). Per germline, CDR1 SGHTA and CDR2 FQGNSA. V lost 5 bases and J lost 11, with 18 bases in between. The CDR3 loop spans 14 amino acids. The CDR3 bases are TGTGCCAGCAGCCGTACGGGACAACGAGAGAAACTGTTTTTT. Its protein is CASSRTGQREKLFF.

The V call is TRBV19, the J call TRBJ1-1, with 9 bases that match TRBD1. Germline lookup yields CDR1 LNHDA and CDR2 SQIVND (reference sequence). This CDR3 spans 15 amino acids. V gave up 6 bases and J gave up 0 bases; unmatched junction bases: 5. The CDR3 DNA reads TGTGCCAGTAGGGACAGGGGACGTATGAACACTGAAGCTTTCTTT. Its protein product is CASRDRGRMNTEAFF.

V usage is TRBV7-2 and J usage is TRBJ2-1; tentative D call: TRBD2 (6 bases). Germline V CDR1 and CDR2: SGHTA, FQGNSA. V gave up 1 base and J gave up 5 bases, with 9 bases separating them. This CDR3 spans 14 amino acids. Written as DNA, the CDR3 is TGTGCCAGCAGCTTAGACAGGAGGGACAATGAGCAGTTCTTC. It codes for CASSLDRRDNEQFF.